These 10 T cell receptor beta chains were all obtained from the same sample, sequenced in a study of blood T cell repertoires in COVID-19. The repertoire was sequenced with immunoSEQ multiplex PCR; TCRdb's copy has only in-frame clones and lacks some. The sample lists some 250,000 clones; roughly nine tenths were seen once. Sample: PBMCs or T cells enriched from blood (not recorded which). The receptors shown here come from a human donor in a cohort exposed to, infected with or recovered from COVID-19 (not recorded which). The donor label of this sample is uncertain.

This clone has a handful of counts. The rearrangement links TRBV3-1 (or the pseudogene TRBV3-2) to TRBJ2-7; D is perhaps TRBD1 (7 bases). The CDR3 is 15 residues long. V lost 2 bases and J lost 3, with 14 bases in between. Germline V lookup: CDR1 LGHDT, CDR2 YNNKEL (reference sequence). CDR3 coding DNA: TGTGCCAGCAGCCAAACTTACAGGGGAGGCTACGAGCAGTACTTC. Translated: CASSQTYRGGYEQYF.

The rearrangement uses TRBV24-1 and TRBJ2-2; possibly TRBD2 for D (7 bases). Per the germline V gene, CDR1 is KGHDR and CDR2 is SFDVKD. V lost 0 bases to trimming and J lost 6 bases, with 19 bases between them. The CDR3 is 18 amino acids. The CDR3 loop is CATSDLPAAPGGPGELFF. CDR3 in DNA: TGTGCCACCAGTGATTTGCCGGCGGCCCCGGGGGGCCCCGGGGAGCTGTTTTTT.

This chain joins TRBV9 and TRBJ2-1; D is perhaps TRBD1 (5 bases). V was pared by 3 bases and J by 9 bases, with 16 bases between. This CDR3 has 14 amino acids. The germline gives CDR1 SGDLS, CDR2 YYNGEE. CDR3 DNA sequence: TGTGCCAGCAGCGCCTTTCCAGAAACAGGTGAGCAGTTCTTC. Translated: CASSAFPETGEQFF.

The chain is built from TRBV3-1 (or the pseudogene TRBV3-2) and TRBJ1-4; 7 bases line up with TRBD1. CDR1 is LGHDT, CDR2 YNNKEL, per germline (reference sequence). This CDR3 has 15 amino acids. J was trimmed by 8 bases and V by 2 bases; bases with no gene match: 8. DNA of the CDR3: TGTGCCAGCAGCCAAAATGGACAGGTACTAGAAAAACTGTTTTTT. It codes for CASSQNGQVLEKLFF.

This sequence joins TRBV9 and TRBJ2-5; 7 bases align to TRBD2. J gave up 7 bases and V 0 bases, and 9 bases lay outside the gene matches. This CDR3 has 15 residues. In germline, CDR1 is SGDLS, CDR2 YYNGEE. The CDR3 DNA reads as TGTGCCAGCAGCGTAGGAGCGGGGAACACTGGGACCCAGTACTTC. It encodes CASSVGAGNTGTQYF.

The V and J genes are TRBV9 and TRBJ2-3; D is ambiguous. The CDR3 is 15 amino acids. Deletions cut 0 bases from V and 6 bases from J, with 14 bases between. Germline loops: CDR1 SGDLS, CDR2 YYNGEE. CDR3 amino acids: CASSVEVPPRDTQYF. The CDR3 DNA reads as TGTGCCAGCAGCGTAGAGGTCCCGCCGAGGGATACGCAGTATTTT.

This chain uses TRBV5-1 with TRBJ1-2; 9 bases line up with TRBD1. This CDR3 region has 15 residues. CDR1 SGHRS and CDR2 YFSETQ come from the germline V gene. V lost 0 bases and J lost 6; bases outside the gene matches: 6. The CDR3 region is CASSLEQGARDGYTF. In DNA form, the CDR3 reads TGCGCCAGCAGCTTGGAACAGGGGGCTCGAGATGGCTACACCTTC.

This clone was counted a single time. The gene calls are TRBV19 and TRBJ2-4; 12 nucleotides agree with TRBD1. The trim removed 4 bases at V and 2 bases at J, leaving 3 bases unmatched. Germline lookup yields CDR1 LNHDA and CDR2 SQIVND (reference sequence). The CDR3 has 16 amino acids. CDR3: CASSTGTGGSKNIQYF. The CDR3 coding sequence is TGTGCCAGTAGTACCGGGACAGGGGGCTCCAAAAACATTCAGTACTTC.

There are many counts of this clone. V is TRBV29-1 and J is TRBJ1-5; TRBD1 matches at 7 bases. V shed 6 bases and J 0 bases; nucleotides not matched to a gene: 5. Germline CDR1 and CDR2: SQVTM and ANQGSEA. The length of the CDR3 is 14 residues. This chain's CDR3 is CSVSTGNSNQPQHF. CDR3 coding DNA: TGCAGCGTCTCGACAGGGAATAGCAATCAGCCCCAGCATTTT.

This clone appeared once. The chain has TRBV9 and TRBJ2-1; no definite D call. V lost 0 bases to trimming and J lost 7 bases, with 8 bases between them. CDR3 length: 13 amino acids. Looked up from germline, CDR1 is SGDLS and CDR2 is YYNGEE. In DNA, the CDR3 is TGTGCCAGCAGCGTAGGGCCATATAATGAGCAGTTCTTC. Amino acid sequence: CASSVGPYNEQFF.